One T cell receptor beta chain is described in this entry. It lacks a known antigen. No per-base quality is available; no much larger clone lies one base away. Reading the germline V gene gives CDR1 MGHRA and CDR2 YSYEKL. V is cut by 6 bases and J by 5 bases, and the space between the germline ends is 20 bases. Taken from cysteine to phenylalanine, the CDR3 has 15 residues. The retained sequence is limited to the CDR3, 45 bases, with the frame set at the first base. RNA was extracted with the RNeasy kit and about 0.5 to 1 ug was reverse transcribed using random hexamers. The immunoSEQ multiplex PCR assay, which covers 54 Vbeta and 13 Jbeta segments, was used to amplify TCR beta CDR3 regions. Bias from PCR amplification was corrected by using a synthetic template baseline for primer optimization and for computational correction. Per the authors' processing: Reads were annotated to V, D and J genes per IMGT and analyzed with immunoSEQ Analyzer, keeping only productive sequences. To calculate clonality, Shannon entropy was normalized by log2 of the number of productive unique sequences and then subtracted from one. For each patient and control, public and private clones were evaluated within the 100 most prevalent clones. Susac-specific clones were defined as absent from healthy and MS cohorts, around 970 published viral clones and other ImmuneACCESS disease sequences. TCRdb's own reprocessing of the public reads used fastp at Q25 and MiXCR and kept productive beta chains. Entries that share a CDR3 protein sequence are merged under the most common genes and DNA. TCRdb, not the original authors, processed these V and J calls. A total of about 300,000 distinct CDR3 sequences appear in this sample, roughly 85% of them only once. Jointly, the top ten make up around 0.22% of the sample.

High-throughput TCR beta sequencing profiled peripheral blood CD8+ and CD4+ T cells from healthy donors, Susac syndrome patients and multiple sclerosis patients. Multiple sclerosis controls were treatment-naive patients with stable or active relapsing-remitting disease fulfilling revised McDonald criteria. Bulk CD8+ and CD4+ T cells were purified by magnetic negative isolation, whereas CD8+ TEMRA cells were enriched by FACS. Blood was drawn into EDTA tubes, processed within 24 hours, and PBMCs were isolated by density gradient centrifugation. PBMCs destined for TCR sequencing were cryopreserved in liquid nitrogen and later thawed in a 37 °C water bath. The sorted or isolated CD4+, CD8+ and CD8+ TEMRA cells reached a purity of at least 90%. The data were obtained in a study of CD8 T cells in Susac syndrome (dated by TCRdb to the late 2010s). At the level of the whole study: The study used repertoire sequencing to test whether antigen drove CD8+ T cell activation and differentiation in Susac syndrome. Clonality of the CD8+ T cell repertoire was compared between over 10 healthy donors, about 14 Susac syndrome patients and 15 or so multiple sclerosis patients.

Broad study findings and their caveats: The study acknowledged that relatively few individuals were included in the TCR sequencing and HLA analysis.

Specimen: CD8+ T cells from PBMCs. Recombination linked TRBV4-1 to TRBJ2-7, with the D gene possibly TRBD1 or TRBD2, each one fitting 5 bases. The sequence came from a human donor with multiple sclerosis. DNA sequence: TGCGCCAGCAGGCCCCCGGGGCAGCCGATCCACGAGCAGTACTTC. The encoded protein is CASRPPGQPIHEQYF.